This TCR beta chain appears in the sequencing data of a study of CXCR3-negative and CXCR3-positive naive CD8 T cells. About the study: Across all libraries, TRB reads numbered around 140 million, with about 1.5 +/- 0.3 million in each library. Whole-study results and caveats: CXCR3-positive naive cells carried more hydrophobic TRB CDR3s than CXCR3-negative naive cells did.

Preparation of TRB cDNA libraries relied on 5' RACE carrying UMI labels. TCRdb reprocessed the 5' RACE reads; each CDR3 protein has one entry and no DNA is given. This table holds around 50,000 distinct CDR3 sequences. On this clonotype: Its matching antigen is unknown.

There are 14 residues in the CDR3. The germline CDR1 and CDR2 sequences are SGHTA and FQGTGA. The rearrangement links TRBV7-3 to TRBJ2-1; TCRdb indicates TRBD2, and absent DNA this call remains unverified. The receptor comes from a human donor in good health. Some clones in this sample may be carry-over from other donors' samples. The sequenced sample was naive CXCR3+ CD8+ T cells from blood. Subset specified: CD45RO-CCR7+CD27+CD95- naive CD8+ T cells expressing CXCR3 (TNR3+). The CDR3 loop is CASSLNIGSDEQFF.